This passage covers 12 T cell receptor beta chains from one sample sequenced in a study of cytotoxic CD8 clonotypes in ibrutinib-treated CLL. Generated by immunoSEQ multiplex PCR, the TCRdb table keeps only in-frame clones and is missing some. The data hold almost 250,000 clones, with under 75% observed a single time. The specimen comprised PBMCs, sampled after 24 months of ibrutinib treatment. Receptors originate from a human donor with chronic lymphocytic leukemia.

This clone was detected once. The chain has TRBV27 and TRBJ2-2, with TRBD2 identical over 7 bases. The germline gives CDR1 MNHEY, CDR2 SMNVEV (reference sequence). This CDR3 is 16 amino acids long. V was pared by 6 bases and J by 6 bases, with 13 bases of the junction left unmatched. The CDR3 reads CASRVAGPLGAGELFF. Here the CDR3 DNA reads TGTGCCAGCAGGGTAGCGGGCCCCCTGGGGGCCGGGGAGCTGTTTTTT.

V gene TRBV7-9 combines with J gene TRBJ2-5; no definite D call. CDR1 is SEHNR and CDR2 is FQNEAQ in the germline V gene (reference sequence). The CDR3 runs to 13 residues. Trimming took off 4 bases at V and 5 bases at J, with 11 bases between the two ends. The CDR3, as DNA: TGTGCCAGCAGCTCCCCTGGAATGGAGACCCAGTACTTC. This encodes CASSSPGMETQYF. The variable domain in full, with the rest retrieved from reference TRBV7-9 and TRBJ2-5, is DTGVSQNPRHKITKRGQNVTFRCDPISEHNRLYWYRQTLGQGPEFLTYFQNEAQLEKSRLLSDRFSAERPKGSFSTLEIQRTEQGDSAMYLCASSSPGMETQYFGPGTRLLVL.

This chain links TRBV28 with TRBJ2-5; D not certain. Per the germline V gene, CDR1 is MDHEN and CDR2 is SYDVKM. Trimming left V 2 bases short and J 2 bases short, with 15 bases between. The CDR3 is 16 residues long. The CDR3: CASSLLRPTNQETQYF. The CDR3 DNA sequence: TGTGCCAGCAGTTTACTCCGGCCCACTAATCAAGAGACCCAGTACTTC.

This clone was detected a few times. The CDR3 loop is CASSPTNRNTQYF. CDR3 in DNA: TGTGCCAGCAGTCCCACGAACCGGAATACGCAGTATTTT. The chain couples TRBV6-5 to TRBJ2-3, with D hard to call. Trimming took off 5 bases at V and 7 bases at J, with 13 bases between the two ends. CDR1 MNHEY and CDR2 SVGAGI come from the germline V gene. The CDR3 contains 13 residues.

The chain carries TRBV29-1 and TRBJ1-3; 7 nucleotides align to TRBD1. The CDR3 is 13 amino acids. J lost 7 bases, V lost 3 bases, and 6 bases had no gene match. The germline CDR1 and CDR2 sequences are SQVTM and ANQGSEA. CDR3 in amino acids: CSVDAGGTNTIYF. In DNA, the CDR3 is TGCAGCGTTGACGCAGGGGGGACGAACACCATATATTTT.

The chain employs TRBV11-2 and TRBJ1-3; D may be TRBD1 (5 bases). The CDR3 has 15 amino acids. V was shortened by 3 bases and J by 0 bases, with 9 bases between the two germline ends. The germline gives CDR1 SGHAT, CDR2 FQNNGV. CDR3 in amino acids: CASSLGGFSGNTIYF. CDR3 DNA: TGTGCCAGCAGCTTGGGGGGGTTCTCTGGAAACACCATATATTTT.

The V gene is TRBV14, the J gene TRBJ2-3; tentatively, D is TRBD2 (5 bases). Looked up from germline, CDR1 is SGHDN and CDR2 is FVKESK. This CDR3 is built from 17 residues. Trimming removed 3 bases at V and 1 base at J, with 17 bases between. CDR3: CASSQNLRGWGTDTQYF. The CDR3 coding sequence is TGTGCCAGCAGCCAGAACCTCCGCGGGTGGGGCACAGATACGCAGTATTTT.

The sample holds a few counts of this clone. The CDR3 here is CASSHRGPNEQYF. The CDR3 DNA reads TGTGCCAGCAGCCACAGGGGGCCTAACGAGCAGTACTTC. This chain uses TRBV27 with TRBJ2-7; 9 positions match TRBD1. CDR1 is MNHEY and CDR2 is SMNVEV in the germline V gene (reference sequence). The CDR3 sequence is 13 residues long. V shed 6 bases and J 5 bases; nucleotides not matched to a gene: 5.

The rearrangement joins TRBV18 to TRBJ2-2; no firm D call. The CDR3 spans 13 residues. Germline CDR1 KGHSH, CDR2 LQKENI. Trimming stripped 4 bases from V and 3 bases from J, with 6 bases between. The CDR3 DNA is TGTGCCAGCTCACAGGTGGACACCGGGGAGCTGTTTTTT. It specifies CASSQVDTGELFF.

This chain links TRBV6-5 with TRBJ2-7, with a possible D match to TRBD1 (6 bases). The CDR3 runs 14 residues. From germline, CDR1 is MNHEY and CDR2 SVGAGI. V dropped 6 bases and J dropped 0 bases, with 12 bases sitting between them. CDR3 region: CASSDRPLSYEQYF. The CDR3 coding sequence is TGTGCCAGCAGCGACAGGCCCCTCTCCTACGAGCAGTACTTC.

The chain recombines TRBV9 with TRBJ2-2; maybe TRBD2 (5 bases). V shed 0 bases and J shed 6 bases, with 9 bases lying between them. Germline V gene sequence: CDR1 SGDLS, CDR2 YYNGEE. CDR3 size: 14 residues. The CDR3 coding sequence is TGTGCCAGCAGCGTAGTCGGGGTTGCCGGGGAGCTGTTTTTT. This encodes CASSVVGVAGELFF.

This chain joins TRBV9 and TRBJ1-2; a possible D gene is TRBD1 (5 bases). CDR1 SGDLS and CDR2 YYNGEE come from the germline V gene. V lost 6 bases and J 2 bases, leaving 20 bases between the germline ends. This CDR3 has 16 amino acids. CDR3 residues: CASTNSSGWGNYGYTF. The CDR3 bases are TGTGCCAGCACCAACTCATCTGGGTGGGGCAACTATGGCTACACCTTC.